This T cell receptor beta chain was obtained from a study of T cell repertoires in cytomegalovirus infection. TCRdb passed the reads through MiXCR, listing each CDR3 protein once. In the table there are hundreds of thousands of distinct CDR3 sequences, about 39% of which are singletons. This CDR3 has 12 amino acids. The V end lost 6 bases, the J end lost 7 bases, and 12 bases lay between the germline ends. Germline V lookup: CDR1 LNHDA, CDR2 SQIVND (reference sequence). With respect to this clonotype: The target antigen is unknown.

The genes are TRBV19 and TRBJ1-1; D gene ambiguous. The origin of this receptor is a human donor in good health (CMV status not recorded). Some clones in this sample may be carry-over from other donors' samples. This material consisted of cultured PBMCs, taken from culture after CMV antigen stimulation. CDR3 residues: CASSKREDEAFF. CDR3 nucleotides: TGTGCCAGTAGCAAACGGGAGGATGAAGCTTTCTTT.